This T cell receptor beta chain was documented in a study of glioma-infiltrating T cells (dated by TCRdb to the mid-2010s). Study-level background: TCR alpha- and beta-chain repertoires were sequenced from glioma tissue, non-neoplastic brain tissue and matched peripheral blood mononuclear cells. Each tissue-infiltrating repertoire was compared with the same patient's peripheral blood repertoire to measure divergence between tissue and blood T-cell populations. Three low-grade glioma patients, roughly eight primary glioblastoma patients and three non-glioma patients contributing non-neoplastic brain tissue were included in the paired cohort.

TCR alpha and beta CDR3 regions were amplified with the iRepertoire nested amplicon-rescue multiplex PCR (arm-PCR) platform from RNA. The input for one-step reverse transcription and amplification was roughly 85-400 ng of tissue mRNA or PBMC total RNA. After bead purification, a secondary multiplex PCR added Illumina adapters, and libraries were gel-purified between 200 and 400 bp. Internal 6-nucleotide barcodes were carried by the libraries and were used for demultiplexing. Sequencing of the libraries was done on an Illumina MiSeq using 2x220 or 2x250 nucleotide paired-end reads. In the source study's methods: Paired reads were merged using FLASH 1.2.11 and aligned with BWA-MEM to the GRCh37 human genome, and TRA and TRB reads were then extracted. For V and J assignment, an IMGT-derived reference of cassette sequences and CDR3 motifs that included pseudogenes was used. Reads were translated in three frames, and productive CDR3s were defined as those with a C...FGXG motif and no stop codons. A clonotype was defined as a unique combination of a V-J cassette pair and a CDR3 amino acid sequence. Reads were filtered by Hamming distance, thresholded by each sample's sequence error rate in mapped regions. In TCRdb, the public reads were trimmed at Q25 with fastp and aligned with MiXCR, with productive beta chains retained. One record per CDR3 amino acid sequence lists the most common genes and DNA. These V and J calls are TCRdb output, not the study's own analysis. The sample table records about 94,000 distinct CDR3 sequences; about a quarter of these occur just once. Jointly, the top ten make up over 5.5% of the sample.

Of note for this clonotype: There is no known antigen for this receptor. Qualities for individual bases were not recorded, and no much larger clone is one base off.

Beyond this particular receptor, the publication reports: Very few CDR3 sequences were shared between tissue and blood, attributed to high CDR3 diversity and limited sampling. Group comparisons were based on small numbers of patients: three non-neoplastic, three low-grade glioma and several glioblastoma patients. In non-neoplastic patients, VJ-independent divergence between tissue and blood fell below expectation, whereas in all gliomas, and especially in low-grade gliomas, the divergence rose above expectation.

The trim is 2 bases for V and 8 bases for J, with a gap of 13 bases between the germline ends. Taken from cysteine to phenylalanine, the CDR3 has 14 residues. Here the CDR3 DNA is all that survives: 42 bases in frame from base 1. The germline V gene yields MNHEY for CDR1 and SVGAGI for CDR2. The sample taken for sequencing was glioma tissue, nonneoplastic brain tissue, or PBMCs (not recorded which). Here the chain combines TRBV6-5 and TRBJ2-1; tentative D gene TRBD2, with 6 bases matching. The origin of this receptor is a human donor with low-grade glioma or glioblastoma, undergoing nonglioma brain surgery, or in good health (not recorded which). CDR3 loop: CASSYGTARDEQFF. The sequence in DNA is TGTGCCAGCAGTTACGGGACTGCCAGGGATGAGCAGTTCTTC.